This entry lists 12 T cell receptor beta chains sequenced from one sample in a study of blood T cell repertoires in COVID-19. Measured with immunoSEQ multiplex PCR; TCRdb has only the in-frame clones, and not every one. The repertoire includes approximately 75,000 clones, 65% to 90% of them detected once, and around 22% sits in the top ten. Sequenced material: peripheral blood. These receptors were obtained from a woman in her forties or fifties with acute or convalescent COVID-19.

The genes are TRBV4-1 and TRBJ2-1; no definite D call. V lost 1 base and J lost 0, with 7 bases in between. This CDR3 is built from 15 residues. Germline assignment: CDR1 MGHRA and CDR2 YSYEKL. The chain's CDR3 is CASSQGGVSYNEQFF. In DNA, the CDR3 is TGCGCCAGCAGCCAAGGCGGAGTCTCCTACAATGAGCAGTTCTTC.

The chain employs TRBV11-3 and TRBJ2-5; 8 bases match TRBD1. Trimming removed 2 bases from V and 5 bases from J; junction bases left unmatched: 7. Looked up from germline, CDR1 is SGHNT and CDR2 is YENEEA. The CDR3 runs 15 residues. The CDR3 reads CASSLPPGGGETQYF. CDR3 in DNA: TGTGCCAGCAGCTTACCCCCAGGGGGCGGTGAGACCCAGTACTTC.

This chain uses TRBV7-6 with TRBJ2-5, with 8 bases fitting TRBD2. The CDR3 contains 16 residues. V shed 4 bases and J 5 bases; nucleotides not matched to a gene: 12. Germline CDR1 reads SGHVS; CDR2 reads FNYEAQ. DNA of the CDR3: TGTGCCAGCAGCTCACAAGGGACTAGGGAAGTGGAGACCCAGTACTTC. Its translation: CASSSQGTREVETQYF.

This chain joins TRBV6-2 or TRBV6-3 and TRBJ2-7, with TRBD1 identical over 8 bases. Germline V lookup: CDR1 MNHEY, CDR2 SVGEGT. The CDR3 runs 14 residues. V was pared by 2 bases and J by 3 bases, with 3 bases of the junction left unmatched. This CDR3 is CASSYTGGIYEQYF. The DNA of the CDR3 is TGTGCCAGCAGTTACACAGGGGGAATCTACGAGCAGTACTTC.

The chain combines TRBV6-6 with TRBJ2-2, with 10 bases fitting TRBD1. The CDR3 runs 17 residues. Per germline, CDR1 MNHNY and CDR2 SVGAGI (reference sequence). Trimming at V came to 5 bases and at J to 1 base, leaving 7 bases not matched to a gene. This CDR3 reads CASSPGTGVGNTGELFF. In nucleotides, the CDR3 is TGTGCCAGCAGTCCCGGGACAGGGGTCGGGAACACCGGGGAGCTGTTTTTT.

The rearrangement links TRBV19 to TRBJ1-6; D is uncertain. CDR3 length equals 16 residues. V was clipped by 4 bases and J by 7 bases, with 17 bases between them. Germline CDR1 reads LNHDA; CDR2 reads SQIVND (reference sequence). CDR3 sequence: CASSRGRGIGNSPLHF. The CDR3 DNA reads TGTGCCAGTAGTAGAGGTCGAGGGATCGGGAATTCACCCCTCCACTTT.

The CDR3: CASSQGLRGLAGELFF. In nucleotides, the CDR3 is TGTGCCAGCAGCCAAGGTTTGCGAGGGTTAGCCGGGGAGCTGTTTTTT. The chain recombines TRBV14 with TRBJ2-2, with a tentative D call TRBD2 (5 bases). The CDR3 runs 16 residues. Trimming left V 1 base short and J 6 bases short, with 15 bases between. Germline V gives CDR1 SGHDN, CDR2 FVKESK.

V and J are TRBV7-8 and TRBJ2-1; 7 nucleotides line up with TRBD2. Unmatched junction bases numbered 8, after V lost 5 bases and J lost 7 bases. The CDR3 has 14 residues. The germline V gene has CDR1 SGHVS and CDR2 FQNEAQ. CDR3 sequence (DNA): TGTGCCAGCAGCCAGCGGGATTCAGCTAATGAGCAGTTCTTC. Its translation is CASSQRDSANEQFF. Combining the CDR3 with reference TRBV7-8 and TRBJ2-1 gives the whole variable domain GAGVSQSPRYKVAKRGQDVALRCDPISGHVSLFWYQQALGQGPEFLTYFQNEAQLDKSGLPSDRFFAERPEGSVSTLKIQRTQQEDSAVYLCASSQRDSANEQFFGPGTRLTVL.

This clone was seen more than once but under ten times. The genes are TRBV9 and TRBJ2-2; 7 nucleotides agree with TRBD1. With V trimmed by 1 base and J by 5 bases, 5 bases remained unmatched. The germline V gene encodes CDR1 SGDLS and CDR2 YYNGEE. This CDR3 spans 15 amino acids. CDR3 protein: CASSVRGRETGELFF. DNA of the CDR3: TGTGCCAGCAGCGTAAGGGGGCGAGAGACCGGGGAGCTGTTTTTT.

The chain combines TRBV5-1 with TRBJ1-2, with 8 nucleotides matching TRBD1. CDR1 SGHRS and CDR2 YFSETQ come from the germline V gene. The CDR3 covers 15 residues. V trimming: 2 bases; J trimming: 4 bases; junction bases outside the gene matches: 7. The CDR3 bases are TGCGCCAGCAGCTTAATCCAGGGGGCGGGCTATGGCTACACCTTC. Encoded protein: CASSLIQGAGYGYTF.

This clone appeared once. The chain joins TRBV5-6 to TRBJ1-1; 7 nucleotides match TRBD1. Germline V lookup: CDR1 SGHDT, CDR2 YYEEEE. CDR3 length: 15 amino acids. The V and J ends lost 3 bases and 1 base, in that order; junction bases with no gene match: 6. The CDR3 loop is CASSSLGQTNTEAFF. CDR3 DNA: TGTGCCAGCAGCTCATTGGGACAGACGAACACTGAAGCTTTCTTT.

This chain uses TRBV5-6 with TRBJ2-1; D perhaps matches TRBD1 (5 bases). Germline V lookup: CDR1 SGHDT, CDR2 YYEEEE. With 4 bases removed from V and 13 bases from J, the gap between germline ends came to 12 bases. The CDR3 spans 11 residues. CDR3 nucleotides: TGTGCCAGCAGCAGGGGCGGACGTCAGTTCTTC. Translation: CASSRGGRQFF.